The rows below give T cell receptor beta chains drawn from one sample of a study of cytomegalovirus exposure and HLA in healthy donors. Profiling relied on immunoSEQ multiplex PCR, and the TCRdb table lists in-frame clones only, not all of them. The repertoire has roughly 150,000 clones, approximately 80% of them found once; the top ten carry 1.1% to 1.5%. The sample comprised PBMCs. All receptors come from a male donor in good health and CMV-seronegative. CDR3s include the opening cysteine and the closing phenylalanine or tryptophan. A D gene is named only where the DNA matches it firmly. A row's size may be missing; if present it is once, few, many or a size class.

d_gene: .; abundance: once; j_gene: TRBJ2-6; v_gene: TRBV6-5; CDR3aa: CASSYGIVSGANVLTF; CDR3nt: TGTGCCAGCAGTTACGGTATAGTCTCTGGGGCCAACGTCCTGACTTTC
d_gene: TRBD1; abundance: .; j_gene: TRBJ1-2; v_gene: TRBV4-3; CDR3aa: CASSQEPGQGYTF; CDR3nt: TGCGCCAGCAGCCAAGAGCCCGGACAGGGGTACACCTTC
d_gene: .; abundance: .; j_gene: TRBJ2-7; v_gene: TRBV19; CDR3aa: CASRADSYEQYF; CDR3nt: TGTGCCAGTAGAGCCGACAGCTACGAGCAGTACTTC
d_gene: .; abundance: .; j_gene: TRBJ1-1; v_gene: TRBV6-1; CDR3aa: CASSPPGIFEAFF; CDR3nt: TGTGCCAGCAGTCCTCCAGGGATTTTTGAAGCTTTCTTT
d_gene: .; abundance: once; j_gene: TRBJ2-1; v_gene: TRBV28; CDR3aa: CASSSGGLSNEQFF; CDR3nt: TGTGCCAGCAGTTCCGGGGGACTGTCCAATGAGCAGTTCTTC
d_gene: .; abundance: .; j_gene: TRBJ2-3; v_gene: TRBV5-1; CDR3aa: CASSFSYTDTQYF; CDR3nt: TGCGCCAGCAGCTTTAGCTACACAGATACGCAGTATTTT
d_gene: .; abundance: .; j_gene: TRBJ2-3; v_gene: TRBV7-8; CDR3aa: CASILGLITDTQYF; CDR3nt: TGTGCCAGCATACTGGGACTTATCACAGATACGCAGTATTTT
d_gene: TRBD1; abundance: .; j_gene: TRBJ1-2; v_gene: TRBV30; CDR3aa: CACPGQVYGYTF; CDR3nt: TGTGCCTGCCCGGGACAGGTCTATGGCTACACCTTC
d_gene: TRBD2; abundance: few; j_gene: TRBJ2-1; v_gene: TRBV9; CDR3aa: CASSVGPGTSGTNEQFF; CDR3nt: TGTGCCAGCAGCGTAGGCCCCGGGACTAGCGGGACCAATGAGCAGTTCTTC
d_gene: .; abundance: .; j_gene: TRBJ2-3; v_gene: TRBV4-2; CDR3aa: CASSQEGEGTDTQYF; CDR3nt: TGTGCCAGCAGCCAAGAGGGAGAGGGCACAGATACGCAGTATTTT
d_gene: TRBD1; abundance: .; j_gene: TRBJ1-2; v_gene: TRBV5-4; CDR3aa: CASSPQTGANGYTF; CDR3nt: TGTGCCAGCAGCCCTCAGACAGGGGCCAATGGCTACACCTTC
d_gene: .; abundance: .; j_gene: TRBJ1-6; v_gene: TRBV7-2; CDR3aa: CASSLGPIGRASPLHF; CDR3nt: TGTGCCAGCAGCTTAGGACCAATCGGCAGGGCCTCACCCCTCCACTTT
d_gene: TRBD2; abundance: .; j_gene: TRBJ2-1; v_gene: TRBV27; CDR3aa: CASSSGLHSYNEQFF; CDR3nt: TGTGCCAGCAGTTCGGGACTACACTCCTACAATGAGCAGTTCTTC
d_gene: .; abundance: .; j_gene: TRBJ1-4; v_gene: TRBV5-6; CDR3aa: CASSNLGPGGEKLFF; CDR3nt: TGTGCCAGCAGCAACCTAGGACCCGGGGGGGAAAAACTGTTTTTT
d_gene: TRBD1; abundance: .; j_gene: TRBJ2-7; v_gene: TRBV10-3; CDR3aa: CAISQGVGYEQYF; CDR3nt: TGTGCCATCAGTCAGGGGGTTGGATACGAGCAGTACTTC
d_gene: TRBD2; abundance: .; j_gene: TRBJ2-7; v_gene: TRBV4-1; CDR3aa: CASSQASGRHTYEQYF; CDR3nt: TGCGCCAGCAGCCAAGCTAGCGGGAGGCACACCTACGAGCAGTACTTC
d_gene: .; abundance: .; j_gene: TRBJ2-7; v_gene: TRBV5-1; CDR3aa: CASSFLFSGLSNEQYF; CDR3nt: TGCGCCAGCAGCTTTCTCTTTTCTGGACTATCTAATGAGCAGTACTTC
d_gene: .; abundance: .; j_gene: TRBJ1-1; v_gene: TRBV19; CDR3aa: CASSRGTASTEAFF; CDR3nt: TGTGCCAGTAGTCGAGGTACGGCGAGCACTGAAGCTTTCTTT
d_gene: .; abundance: few; j_gene: TRBJ2-1; v_gene: TRBV15; CDR3aa: CATSPLPTRIHNEQFF; CDR3nt: TGTGCCACCAGCCCCCTTCCCACTAGGATCCACAATGAGCAGTTCTTC
d_gene: .; abundance: .; j_gene: TRBJ1-2; v_gene: TRBV6-5; CDR3aa: CASSPGGGYTF; CDR3nt: TGTGCCAGCAGCCCCGGGGGGGGCTACACCTTC
d_gene: .; abundance: .; j_gene: TRBJ1-5; v_gene: TRBV4-1; CDR3aa: CASSHPGTTFGQPQHF; CDR3nt: TGCGCCAGCAGCCACCCCGGGACAACCTTTGGTCAGCCCCAGCATTTT
d_gene: .; abundance: .; j_gene: TRBJ2-7; v_gene: TRBV6-5; CDR3aa: CASSTHPYEEQYF; CDR3nt: TGTGCCAGCAGTACCCATCCCTACGAGGAGCAGTACTTC
d_gene: TRBD1; abundance: few; j_gene: TRBJ2-7; v_gene: TRBV11-2; CDR3aa: CASSLGTGGYEQYF; CDR3nt: TGTGCCAGCAGCCTCGGGACAGGTGGATACGAGCAGTACTTC
d_gene: .; abundance: few; j_gene: TRBJ2-5; v_gene: TRBV5-6; CDR3aa: CASSRTVYQETQYF; CDR3nt: TGTGCCAGCAGCCGGACAGTGTACCAAGAGACCCAGTACTTC
d_gene: .; abundance: .; j_gene: TRBJ2-3; v_gene: TRBV6-6; CDR3aa: CASTRGSTDTQYF; CDR3nt: TGTGCCAGCACTCGGGGGAGCACAGATACGCAGTATTTT
d_gene: .; abundance: .; j_gene: TRBJ1-1; v_gene: TRBV7-6; CDR3aa: CASSSNRQIMNTEAFF; CDR3nt: TGTGCCAGCAGCTCAAACAGGCAGATAATGAACACTGAAGCTTTCTTT
d_gene: .; abundance: .; j_gene: TRBJ2-7; v_gene: TRBV4-3; CDR3aa: CASSQDLQGREQYF; CDR3nt: TGCGCCAGCAGCCAAGATTTGCAGGGCAGAGAGCAGTACTTC
d_gene: .; abundance: few; j_gene: TRBJ2-5; v_gene: TRBV7-2; CDR3aa: CASSLDAEETQYF; CDR3nt: TGTGCCAGCAGCTTAGACGCGGAAGAGACCCAGTACTTC
d_gene: TRBD1; abundance: .; j_gene: TRBJ1-1; v_gene: TRBV6-1; CDR3aa: CASNRQGVNTEAFF; CDR3nt: TGTGCCAGCAACCGACAGGGCGTGAACACTGAAGCTTTCTTT
d_gene: .; abundance: .; j_gene: TRBJ2-3; v_gene: TRBV6-6; CDR3aa: CASSFRVGTDTQYF; CDR3nt: TGTGCCAGCAGCTTCAGGGTCGGAACAGATACGCAGTATTTT
d_gene: .; abundance: .; j_gene: TRBJ1-2; v_gene: TRBV7-8; CDR3aa: CASSLEGTGVDGYTF; CDR3nt: TGTGCCAGCAGCTTAGAGGGCACCGGGGTTGACGGCTACACCTTC
d_gene: TRBD2; abundance: .; j_gene: TRBJ2-1; v_gene: TRBV6-6; CDR3aa: CASSLLTSGGPEQFF; CDR3nt: TGTGCCAGCAGTCTCCTGACTAGCGGGGGGCCAGAGCAGTTCTTC
d_gene: .; abundance: .; j_gene: TRBJ2-7; v_gene: TRBV6-5; CDR3aa: CASSRSGLYEQYF; CDR3nt: TGTGCCAGCAGCCGTAGCGGCCTCTACGAGCAGTACTTC
d_gene: .; abundance: .; j_gene: TRBJ1-1; v_gene: TRBV18; CDR3aa: CASNKATERATEAFF; CDR3nt: TGTGCCAGCAACAAGGCGACAGAACGAGCCACTGAAGCTTTCTTT
d_gene: TRBD2; abundance: few; j_gene: TRBJ2-7; v_gene: TRBV5-4; CDR3aa: CASSYSGPSSYEQYF; CDR3nt: TGTGCCAGCAGCTATAGCGGGCCCAGCTCCTACGAGCAGTACTTC
d_gene: .; abundance: .; j_gene: TRBJ2-2; v_gene: TRBV19; CDR3aa: CASTKGGEGGTGELFF; CDR3nt: TGTGCCAGTACTAAGGGGGGGGAGGGGGGCACCGGGGAGCTGTTTTTT
d_gene: .; abundance: .; j_gene: TRBJ2-7; v_gene: TRBV6-5; CDR3aa: CASSYSTRGVGEQYF; CDR3nt: TGTGCCAGCAGTTACTCGACCCGCGGGGTGGGGGAGCAGTATTTC
d_gene: .; abundance: .; j_gene: TRBJ2-5; v_gene: TRBV6-6; CDR3aa: CASSAFGGETQYF; CDR3nt: TGTGCCAGCAGTGCTTTCGGGGGAGAGACCCAGTACTTC
d_gene: TRBD1; abundance: .; j_gene: TRBJ2-3; v_gene: TRBV11-3; CDR3aa: CASSLGQGHSDTQYF; CDR3nt: TGTGCCAGCAGCTTAGGACAGGGCCACTCAGATACGCAGTATTTT
d_gene: .; abundance: .; j_gene: TRBJ1-2; v_gene: TRBV5-5; CDR3aa: CASSLTTDTDTYGYTF; CDR3nt: TGTGCCAGCAGCCTAACGACAGACACCGACACTTATGGCTACACCTTC
d_gene: .; abundance: .; j_gene: TRBJ2-3; v_gene: TRBV13; CDR3aa: CASSPPGEQDTQYF; CDR3nt: TGTGCCAGCAGCCCTCCGGGAGAACAAGATACGCAGTATTTT
d_gene: .; abundance: .; j_gene: TRBJ2-1; v_gene: TRBV4-3; CDR3aa: CASRGPGFNEQFF; CDR3nt: TGCGCCAGCAGAGGGCCGGGGTTCAATGAGCAGTTCTTC
d_gene: .; abundance: .; j_gene: TRBJ2-2; v_gene: TRBV11-2; CDR3aa: CASSPRLAGELFF; CDR3nt: TGTGCCAGCAGCCCCCGTTTAGCCGGGGAGCTGTTTTTT
d_gene: TRBD2; abundance: .; j_gene: TRBJ2-5; v_gene: TRBV7-2; CDR3aa: CASSSGGEKTQYF; CDR3nt: TGTGCCAGCTCTAGCGGGGGCGAGAAGACCCAGTACTTC
d_gene: .; abundance: .; j_gene: TRBJ1-5; v_gene: TRBV19; CDR3aa: CASSTGEGGNQPQHF; CDR3nt: TGTGCCAGTAGTACAGGGGAAGGGGGCAATCAGCCCCAGCATTTT
d_gene: TRBD1; abundance: .; j_gene: TRBJ2-1; v_gene: TRBV28; CDR3aa: CASSSGQGTYNEQFF; CDR3nt: TGTGCCAGCAGTTCCGGACAGGGGACCTACAATGAGCAGTTCTTC
d_gene: TRBD2; abundance: .; j_gene: TRBJ2-1; v_gene: TRBV5-4; CDR3aa: CASSPSGGSYNEQFF; CDR3nt: TGTGCCAGCAGCCCTAGCGGGGGGTCCTACAATGAGCAGTTCTTC
d_gene: TRBD1; abundance: .; j_gene: TRBJ2-1; v_gene: TRBV5-1; CDR3aa: CASSLAGTGTNEQFF; CDR3nt: TGCGCCAGCAGCTTGGCCGGGACAGGGACCAATGAGCAGTTCTTC
d_gene: .; abundance: .; j_gene: TRBJ1-1; v_gene: TRBV4-3; CDR3aa: CASSQEGGLPGAFF; CDR3nt: TGCGCCAGCAGCCAAGAAGGAGGGCTCCCTGGGGCTTTCTTT
d_gene: TRBD1; abundance: .; j_gene: TRBJ1-5; v_gene: TRBV9; CDR3aa: CASSVGDRGGNQPQHF; CDR3nt: TGTGCCAGCAGCGTGGGGGACAGGGGGGGGAATCAGCCCCAGCATTTT
d_gene: TRBD2; abundance: .; j_gene: TRBJ2-3; v_gene: TRBV27; CDR3aa: CASSLLAGGFTDTQYF; CDR3nt: TGTGCCAGCAGTTTACTAGCGGGAGGGTTCACAGATACGCAGTATTTT
d_gene: .; abundance: .; j_gene: TRBJ2-7; v_gene: TRBV28; CDR3aa: CASSLPSGPVGEQYF; CDR3nt: TGTGCCAGCAGTTTACCCAGCGGGCCCGTTGGGGAGCAGTACTTC
d_gene: .; abundance: .; j_gene: TRBJ2-3; v_gene: TRBV27; CDR3aa: CASSFRGPPSTDTQYF; CDR3nt: TGTGCCAGCAGTTTTAGGGGCCCGCCTAGCACAGATACGCAGTATTTT